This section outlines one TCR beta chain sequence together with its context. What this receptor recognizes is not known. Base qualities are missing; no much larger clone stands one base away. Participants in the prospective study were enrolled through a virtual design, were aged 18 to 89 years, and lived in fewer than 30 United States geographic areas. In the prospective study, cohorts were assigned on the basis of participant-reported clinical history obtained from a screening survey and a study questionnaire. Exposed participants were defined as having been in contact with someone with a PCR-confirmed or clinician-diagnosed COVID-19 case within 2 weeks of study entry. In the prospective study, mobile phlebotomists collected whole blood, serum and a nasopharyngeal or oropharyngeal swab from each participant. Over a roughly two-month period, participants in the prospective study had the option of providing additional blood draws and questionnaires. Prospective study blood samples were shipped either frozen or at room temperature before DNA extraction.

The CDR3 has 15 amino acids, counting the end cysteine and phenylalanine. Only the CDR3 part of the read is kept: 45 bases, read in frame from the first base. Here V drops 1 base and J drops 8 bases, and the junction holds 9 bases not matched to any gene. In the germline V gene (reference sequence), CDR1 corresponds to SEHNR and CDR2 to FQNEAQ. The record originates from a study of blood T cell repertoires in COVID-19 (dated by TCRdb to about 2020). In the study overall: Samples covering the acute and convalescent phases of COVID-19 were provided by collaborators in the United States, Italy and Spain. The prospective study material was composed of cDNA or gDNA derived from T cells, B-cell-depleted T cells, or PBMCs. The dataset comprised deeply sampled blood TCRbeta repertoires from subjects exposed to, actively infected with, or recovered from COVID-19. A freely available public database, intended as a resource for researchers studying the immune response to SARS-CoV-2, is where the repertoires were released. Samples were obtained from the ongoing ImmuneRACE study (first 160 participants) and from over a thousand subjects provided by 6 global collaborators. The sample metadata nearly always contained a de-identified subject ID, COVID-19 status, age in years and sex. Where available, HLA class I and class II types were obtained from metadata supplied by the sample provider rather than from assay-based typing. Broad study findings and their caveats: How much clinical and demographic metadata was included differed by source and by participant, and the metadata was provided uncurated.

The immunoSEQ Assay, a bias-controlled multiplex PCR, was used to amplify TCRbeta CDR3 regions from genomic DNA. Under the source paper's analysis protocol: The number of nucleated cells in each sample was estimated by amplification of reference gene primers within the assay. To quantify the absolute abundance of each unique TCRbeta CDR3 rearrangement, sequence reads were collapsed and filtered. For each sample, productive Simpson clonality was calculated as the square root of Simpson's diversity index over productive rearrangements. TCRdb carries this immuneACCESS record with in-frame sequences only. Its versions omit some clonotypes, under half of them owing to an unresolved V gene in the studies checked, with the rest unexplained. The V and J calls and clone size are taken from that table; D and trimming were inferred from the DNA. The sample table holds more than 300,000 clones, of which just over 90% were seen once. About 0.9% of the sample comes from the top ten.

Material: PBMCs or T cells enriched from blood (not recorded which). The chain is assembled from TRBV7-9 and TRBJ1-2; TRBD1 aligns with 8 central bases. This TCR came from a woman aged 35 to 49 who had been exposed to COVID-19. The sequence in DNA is TGTGCCAGCAGCTTAGAAGGACAGGGAAGGATGGGCTACACCTTC. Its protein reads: CASSLEGQGRMGYTF.